What follows are 23 T cell receptor beta chains derived from one specimen sequenced in a study of response to subunit inactivated influenza vaccine. TCRdb analysed the RT-PCR reads with MiXCR anew, one entry per CDR3 protein. The sample consists of around 580,000 distinct CDR3 sequences, roughly 15% of them appearing once. The sample in question was PBMCs from blood, obtained 11 to 12 days after vaccination. Receptors were obtained from a man aged 50-60 years who received an inactivated influenza vaccine.

This clonotype was observed a few times. The chain joins TRBV12-3 or TRBV12-4 to TRBJ2-5; D tentatively reads TRBD1 or TRBD2 (5 bases each). The CDR3 is 13 residues long. Trimming pared 7 bases from V and 9 bases from J, leaving 18 bases between. The CDR3 DNA follows: TGTGCCAGCAAGAACGGGGCCGCTGAGGCCCAGTACTTC. Protein product: CASKNGAAEAQYF.

The chain is built from TRBV2 and TRBJ2-3; D ambiguous. Germline V gene data show CDR1 as SNHLY and CDR2 as FYNNEI. This CDR3 comprises 14 residues. Trimming took 1 base from V and 2 from J, leaving 7 bases between them. The DNA for the CDR3 is TGTGCCAGCAGTGAAGAGGCAGCCACAGATACGCAGTATTTT. Residues: CASSEEAATDTQYF.

The sample holds many counts of this clonotype. This chain connects TRBV15 to TRBJ2-7, with D possibly TRBD2 on 6 matching bases. Trimming took 4 bases from V and 6 from J, leaving 22 bases between them. The CDR3 has 16 amino acids. Germline V lookup: CDR1 LNHNV, CDR2 YYDKDF (reference sequence). In DNA, the CDR3 is TGTGCCACCAGCACCGGGGTGGGACTCCTTGTCCTCGAGCAGTACTTC. Protein product: CATSTGVGLLVLEQYF.

The CDR3 here is CASSYSLQGRNGYTF. CDR3 bases: TGTGCCAGCAGTTACTCGTTACAGGGGCGGAATGGCTACACCTTC. The genes are TRBV6-5 and TRBJ1-2, with 7 bases matching TRBD1. CDR3 length: 15 amino acids. Germline lookup yields CDR1 MNHEY and CDR2 SVGAGI. V was clipped by 0 bases and J by 6 bases; unmatched bases: 7.

DNA of the CDR3: TGTGCCAGCAGCTTAGAAATTGGTACGCAGTATTTT. Its protein product is CASSLEIGTQYF. The J gene is TRBJ2-3, the V gene TRBV7-2; D gene uncertain. Deletions cut 1 base from V and 8 bases from J, with 7 bases between. This CDR3 comprises 12 residues. Germline V lookup: CDR1 SGHTA, CDR2 FQGNSA. The full variable domain, rest sourced from reference TRBV7-2 and TRBJ2-3, is GAGVSQSPSNKVTEKGKDVELRCDPISGHTALYWYRQSLGQGLEFLIYFQGNSAPDKSGLPSDRFSAERTGGSVSTLTIQRTQQEDSAVYLCASSLEIGTQYFGPGTRLTVL.

Regarding this clonotype: A junction boundary mismatches the germline segment, possibly from a read error. The V call is TRBV20-1, the J call TRBJ2-3; D may be TRBD2 (5 bases). The CDR3 contains 10 residues. The V gene's germline CDR1 is DFQATT and CDR2 SNEGSKA (reference sequence). Here the CDR3 reads CTRGADTQYF. The CDR3 DNA follows: TGTACCCGGGGTGCAGATACGCAGTATTTT.

The genes are TRBV7-8 and TRBJ1-5; 8 bases match TRBD1. CDR3 size: 16 residues. Losses at the gene ends were 4 bases for V and 5 bases for J; bases not matched to a gene: 10. The V gene's germline CDR1 is SGHVS and CDR2 FQNEAQ. The CDR3 loop is CASSSVDRGYDQPQHF. As DNA, the CDR3 is TGTGCCAGCAGCTCAGTTGACAGGGGATACGATCAGCCCCAGCATTTT.

This clonotype was seen only a few times. The chain couples TRBV25-1 to TRBJ1-4; 9 nucleotides agree with TRBD1. The ends lost 3 bases at V and 4 bases at J; junction bases unmatched: 6. This CDR3 has 16 residues. Germline V gene lookup returns CDR1 MGHDK and CDR2 SYGVNS. The CDR3 protein is CASSEMTGGSNEKLFF. CDR3 nucleotide sequence: TGTGCCAGCAGTGAGATGACAGGGGGAAGTAATGAAAAACTGTTTTTT.

This clonotype was seen only a few times. The rearrangement uses TRBV7-2 and TRBJ2-6, with D perhaps given as TRBD1 or TRBD2 (6 bases each). CDR1 and CDR2 from the germline V gene are SGHTA and FQGNSA. Trimming removed 3 bases from V and 4 bases from J, with 13 bases in between. The CDR3 length is 16 residues. Here the CDR3 reads CASSFGGAGGANVLTF. The CDR3 nucleotides read TGTGCCAGCAGCTTCGGGGGCGCGGGAGGGGCCAACGTCCTGACTTTC.

This rearrangement joins TRBV28 to TRBJ2-3, with 9 bases lining up with TRBD1. The CDR3 is 15 residues long. With V trimmed by 5 bases and J by 4 bases, 7 bases remained unmatched. CDR1 MDHEN and CDR2 SYDVKM come from the germline V gene. The CDR3, as DNA: TGTGCCAGCAGTCGACAGGGGGTGTCGGCAGATACGCAGTATTTT. Protein product: CASSRQGVSADTQYF.

There are a few counts of this clonotype. The genes are TRBV27 and TRBJ2-2, with 9 positions matching TRBD1. Germline V gene data show CDR1 as MNHEY and CDR2 as SMNVEV (reference sequence). The CDR3 is made up of 16 amino acids. The ends lost 5 bases at V and 7 bases at J; junction bases unmatched: 11. The CDR3 DNA sequence: TGTGCCAGCAGTAAACCGGGACAGGGCTTGGGCGGGGAGCTGTTTTTT. It is translated as CASSKPGQGLGGELFF.

This clonotype was seen repeatedly, ten times or more. The chain joins TRBV7-2 to TRBJ2-3; D may be TRBD2 (5 bases). Deletions cut 8 bases from V and 2 bases from J, with 11 bases between. CDR1 is SGHTA and CDR2 is FQGNSA in the germline V gene. CDR3 length equals 13 residues. CDR3 nucleotide sequence: TGTGCCAGCTGCCGAGGGCCCACAGATACGCAGTATTTT. Its protein product is CASCRGPTDTQYF.

This clonotype came up a few times. The CDR3 sequence: CASSSTGADNYGYTF. CDR3 DNA sequence: TGCGCCAGCAGCTCGACAGGGGCGGACAACTATGGCTACACCTTC. The gene calls are TRBV5-1 and TRBJ1-2; TRBD1 aligns across 8 bases. The CDR3 is made up of 15 amino acids. CDR1 is SGHRS, CDR2 YFSETQ, per germline. Trimming at V came to 3 bases and at J to 2 bases, leaving 6 bases not matched to a gene. The entire variable domain, with the rest obtained from reference TRBV5-1 and TRBJ1-2, is as follows: KAGVTQTPRYLIKTRGQQVTLSCSPISGHRSVSWYQQTPGQGLQFLFEYFSETQRNKGNFPGRFSGRQFSNSRSEMNVSTLELGDSALYLCASSSTGADNYGYTFGSGTRLTVV.

There are a few counts of this clonotype. This sequence joins TRBV6-1 and TRBJ1-1; D call uncertain. Germline-derived CDR1 and CDR2 are MNHNS and SASEGT. This CDR3 has 15 residues. The V and J ends lost 8 bases and 1 base respectively, with 17 bases between them. Written as DNA, the CDR3 is TGTGCCAGCGCCACCGGTACAAGGTCGAACACTGAAGCTTTCTTT. Translation gives CASATGTRSNTEAFF.

As DNA, the CDR3 is TGTGCCAGCAGCGTAGGTCTGGGGGTAGGAACTGGGGAGCTGTTTTTT. This gives the protein CASSVGLGVGTGELFF. The V call is TRBV9, the J call TRBJ2-2; D possibly uses TRBD1 or TRBD2 (5 bases each). Germline lookup yields CDR1 SGDLS and CDR2 YYNGEE. The CDR3 has 16 amino acids. Trimming pared 0 bases from V and 8 bases from J, leaving 17 bases between.

There are a few counts of this clonotype. V is TRBV15 and J is TRBJ2-1; a weak D match, TRBD1 (5 bases). This CDR3 comprises 15 residues. Trimming shortened V by 3 bases and J by 0 bases, and 9 bases separated the two germline ends. Germline CDR1 reads LNHNV; CDR2 reads YYDKDF (reference sequence). The CDR3 here is CATSSQGSSYNEQFF. The CDR3 DNA follows: TGTGCCACCAGCAGTCAGGGAAGCTCCTACAATGAGCAGTTCTTC.

This clonotype occurred a few times. This chain joins TRBV29-1 and TRBJ2-6, with a tentative D call TRBD2 (6 bases). Trimming took off 5 bases at V and 2 bases at J, with 7 bases between the two ends. Germline V gene data show CDR1 as SQVTM and CDR2 as ANQGSEA. CDR3 length: 13 amino acids. The CDR3 here is CSVWGAGANVLTF. As DNA, the CDR3 is TGCAGCGTTTGGGGGGCTGGGGCCAACGTCCTGACTTTC.

The chain uses TRBV29-1 and TRBJ2-7, with 9 positions matching TRBD1. The CDR3 extends over 15 amino acids. Per germline, CDR1 SQVTM and CDR2 ANQGSEA. V was pared by 7 bases and J by 2 bases, with 12 bases of the junction left unmatched. Here the CDR3 reads CSDGAHRGPAYEQYF. The CDR3 region has the DNA TGCAGCGATGGAGCCCACAGGGGGCCAGCCTACGAGCAGTACTTC.

This clonotype was observed a handful of times. The J gene is TRBJ1-1, the V gene TRBV28; no clear D gene. With 3 bases removed from V and 12 bases from J, the gap between germline ends came to 11 bases. This CDR3 has 11 amino acids. Germline assignment: CDR1 MDHEN and CDR2 SYDVKM. CDR3 residues: CASSLLLETFF. The CDR3 bases are TGTGCCAGCAGTTTGCTCCTGGAAACTTTCTTT.

A note on this clonotype: This sequence may be a read error, since a much larger clone differs from it by one base. In DNA form, the CDR3 reads TGTGCCAGCGGCTTCGGGCAGGGTGGCTACAATGAGCAGTTCTTC. Translation gives CASGFGQGGYNEQFF. The chain has TRBV11-2 and TRBJ2-1; D might be TRBD1 (5 bases). This CDR3 is 15 amino acids long. CDR1 and CDR2 (germline): SGHAT, FQNNGV.

This clonotype has only a few counts. The chain has TRBV14 and TRBJ2-7; no definite D call. This CDR3 comprises 13 residues. CDR1 and CDR2 from the germline V gene are SGHDN and FVKESK. V gave up 4 bases and J gave up 0 bases, with 7 bases separating them. CDR3 sequence: CASSLLGSYEQYF. The CDR3 DNA sequence: TGTGCCAGCAGCCTCCTAGGCTCCTACGAGCAGTACTTC.

This clonotype has more than one count but fewer than ten. The V gene is TRBV4-3, the J gene TRBJ1-2; D unresolved. Trimming took off 0 bases at V and 4 bases at J, with 12 bases between the two ends. In germline, CDR1 is LGHNA, CDR2 YSLEER. The CDR3 extends over 15 amino acids. CDR3 sequence (DNA): TGCGCCAGCAGCCAAGATCGCGGCAATCTCTATGGCTACACCTTC. Protein sequence: CASSQDRGNLYGYTF.

The chain employs TRBV24-1 and TRBJ2-1; no reliable D call. The CDR3 consists of 12 residues. Germline CDR1 and CDR2: KGHDR and SFDVKD. V shed 6 bases and J shed 2 bases, with 4 bases lying between them. The CDR3 nucleotides are TGTGCCACCAGTAGTGCCTACAATGAGCAGTTCTTC. Its translation is CATSSAYNEQFF.